One sample yielded the 2 T cell receptor beta chains listed below, sequenced in a study of blood T cell repertoires in COVID-19 (dated by TCRdb to 2019 to 2021). The library was obtained by the immunoSEQ multiplex PCR assay. TCRdb's version of the immuneACCESS table is confined to in-frame rearrangements and falls short of the full clone set. An unresolved V gene accounts for under half of the shortfall where checked; the remainder is of unknown origin. This sample has 55,000 to 70,000 clones in its table, and 88% of those were observed once. The ten largest clones add up to 43% of the sample. The source material was peripheral blood. These receptor sequences come from a woman aged 55-70 years with COVID-19, enrolled during active disease.

The CDR3 sequence is CASSLAGSAVTGREQYF. The CDR3, as DNA: TGTGCCAGCAGCTTGGCCGGGTCGGCGGTGACAGGACGGGAGCAGTACTTC. The chain has TRBV5-5 and TRBJ2-7; D is possibly TRBD1 (6 bases). Germline V gene data show CDR1 as SGHKS and CDR2 as YYEKEE (reference sequence). V gave up 0 bases and J gave up 7 bases, with 23 bases separating them. The CDR3 has 17 residues. Combining the CDR3 with reference TRBV5-5 and TRBJ2-7 gives the whole variable domain DAGVTQSPTHLIKTRGQQVTLRCSPISGHKSVSWYQQVLGQGPQFIFQYYEKEERGRGNFPDRFSARQFPNYSSELNVNALLLGDSALYLCASSLAGSAVTGREQYFGPGTRLTVT.

The genes are TRBV20-1 and TRBJ2-1; TRBD1 matches 8 bases. Losses at the gene ends were 5 bases for V and 8 bases for J; bases not matched to a gene: 2. The germline V gene encodes CDR1 DFQATT and CDR2 SNEGSKA (reference sequence). The CDR3 runs 11 residues. This chain's CDR3 is CSADRGYEQFF. The CDR3 DNA is TGCAGTGCTGACAGGGGCTATGAGCAGTTCTTC.